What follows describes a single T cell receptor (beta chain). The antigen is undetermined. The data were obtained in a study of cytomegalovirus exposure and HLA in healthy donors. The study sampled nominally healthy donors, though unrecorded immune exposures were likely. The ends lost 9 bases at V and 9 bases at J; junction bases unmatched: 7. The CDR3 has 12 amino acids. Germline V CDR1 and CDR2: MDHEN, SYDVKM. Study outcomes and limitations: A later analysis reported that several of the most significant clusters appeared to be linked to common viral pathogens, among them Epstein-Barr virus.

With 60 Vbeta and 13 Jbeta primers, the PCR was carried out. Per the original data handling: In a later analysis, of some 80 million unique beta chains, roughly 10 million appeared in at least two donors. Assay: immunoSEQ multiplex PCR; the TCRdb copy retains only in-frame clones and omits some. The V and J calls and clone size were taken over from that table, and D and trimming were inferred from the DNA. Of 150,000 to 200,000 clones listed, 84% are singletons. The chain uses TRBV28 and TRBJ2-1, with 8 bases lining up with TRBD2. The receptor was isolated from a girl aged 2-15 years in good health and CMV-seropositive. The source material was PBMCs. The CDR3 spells CASHTGGGEQFF. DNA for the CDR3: TGTGCCAGTCATACGGGGGGGGGTGAGCAGTTCTTC.